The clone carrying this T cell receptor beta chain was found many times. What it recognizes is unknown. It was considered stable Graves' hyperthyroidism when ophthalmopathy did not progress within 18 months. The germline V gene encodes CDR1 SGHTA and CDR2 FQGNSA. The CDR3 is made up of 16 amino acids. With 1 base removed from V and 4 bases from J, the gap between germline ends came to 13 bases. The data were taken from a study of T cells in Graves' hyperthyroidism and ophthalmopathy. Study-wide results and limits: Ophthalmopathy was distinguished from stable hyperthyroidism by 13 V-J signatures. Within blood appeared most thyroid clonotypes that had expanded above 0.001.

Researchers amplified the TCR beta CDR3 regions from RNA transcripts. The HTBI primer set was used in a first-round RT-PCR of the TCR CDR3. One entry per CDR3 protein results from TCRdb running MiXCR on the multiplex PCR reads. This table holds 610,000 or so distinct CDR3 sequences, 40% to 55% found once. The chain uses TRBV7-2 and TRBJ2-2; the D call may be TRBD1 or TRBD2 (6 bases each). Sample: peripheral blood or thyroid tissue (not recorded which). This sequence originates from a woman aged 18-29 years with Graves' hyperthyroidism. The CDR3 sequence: CASSLDGGPFTGELFF. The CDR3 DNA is TGTGCCAGCAGCTTAGATGGGGGGCCTTTCACCGGGGAGCTGTTTTTT. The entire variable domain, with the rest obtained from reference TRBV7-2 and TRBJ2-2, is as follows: GAGVSQSPSNKVTEKGKDVELRCDPISGHTALYWYRQSLGQGLEFLIYFQGNSAPDKSGLPSDRFSAERTGGSVSTLTIQRTQQEDSAVYLCASSLDGGPFTGELFFGEGSRLTVL.